These 21 T cell receptor beta chains came from one sample sequenced in a study of CD8+CD57+ T cells in acquired aplastic anemia. Researchers used genomic DNA as the template to profile TCR beta VDJ and CDR3. TCRdb reprocessed the reads with MiXCR, giving one entry per CDR3 protein. The sample lists about 210,000 distinct CDR3 sequences; 61% were seen once. Sequencing was performed on sorted CD4+, CD8+, or CD8+CD57+ T cells (not recorded which) from PBMCs. The receptors come from a human donor in good health.

The genes are TRBV20-1 and TRBJ1-1; D not resolved. CDR3 length: 14 residues. The germline V gene has CDR1 DFQATT and CDR2 SNEGSKA (reference sequence). The V end lost 0 bases, the J end lost 1 base, and 9 bases lay between the germline ends. The CDR3 DNA sequence: TGCAGTGCTAGAGACCCTACAAAGAACACTGAAGCTTTCTTT. It specifies CSARDPTKNTEAFF.

In its sample, this clonotype was seen many times. The CDR3 loop reads CASSMGDLPNYGYTF. CDR3 DNA: TGTGCCAGTAGTATGGGGGACCTTCCCAACTATGGCTACACCTTC. The chain carries TRBV19 and TRBJ1-2, with a possible D match to TRBD1 (5 bases). The germline gives CDR1 LNHDA, CDR2 SQIVND (reference sequence). This CDR3 region has 15 residues. Trimming left V 3 bases short and J 2 bases short, with 13 bases between.

This clonotype was observed many times. The chain has TRBV9 and TRBJ2-1, with 8 bases fitting TRBD2. The CDR3 consists of 15 residues. Trimming at V came to 4 bases and at J to 0 bases, leaving 3 bases not matched to a gene. The germline CDR1 and CDR2 sequences are SGDLS and YYNGEE. The DNA for the CDR3 is TGTGCCAGCAGCCCCGGGGGGGGCTCCTACAATGAGCAGTTCTTC. It is translated as CASSPGGGSYNEQFF.

This clonotype is a singleton in its sample. The chain employs TRBV15 and TRBJ2-1, with 12 bases matching TRBD2. The V gene end was trimmed by 3 bases and the J gene end by 8 bases; junction bases not matched to a gene: 5. The CDR3 is 15 residues long. The germline CDR1 and CDR2 sequences are LNHNV and YYDKDF (reference sequence). The CDR3 DNA sequence: TGTGCCACCAGCAGGGAACTAGCGGGGGGCGATGAGCAGTTCTTC. The encoded protein is CATSRELAGGDEQFF.

This clonotype occurred many times. This chain links TRBV7-3 with TRBJ2-1; 14 nucleotides match TRBD2. V lost 0 bases, J lost 2 bases, and 9 bases stayed unmatched. Germline-derived CDR1 and CDR2 are SGHTA and FQGTGA. The CDR3 is 20 amino acids. The CDR3: CASSLTSGTSGSSAYNEQFF. CDR3 in DNA: TGTGCCAGCAGCTTAACGTCCGGGACTAGCGGGAGTTCGGCCTACAATGAGCAGTTCTTC.

This clonotype ranks as hyperexpanded (1% or more). The chain combines TRBV20-1 with TRBJ2-7, with 9 nucleotides matching TRBD1. The CDR3 spans 16 residues. V gave up 6 bases and J gave up 6 bases; unmatched junction bases: 18. Germline V gene sequence: CDR1 DFQATT, CDR2 SNEGSKA (reference sequence). The CDR3 DNA is TGCAGTGCCCCTGGGGGGGGGGGACAGGGTAATCCCGAGCAGTACTTC. Its protein is CSAPGGGGQGNPEQYF.

In this sample, this clonotype turned up many times. V is TRBV4-1 and J is TRBJ2-7; 8 bases line up with TRBD2. CDR1 and CDR2 (germline): MGHRA, YSYEKL. V gave up 3 bases and J gave up 4 bases; unmatched junction bases: 8. The CDR3 is made up of 15 amino acids. The CDR3 here is CASSQVLSGAYEQYF. CDR3 DNA sequence: TGCGCCAGCAGCCAGGTTCTTAGCGGGGCATACGAGCAGTACTTC.

This chain links TRBV14 with TRBJ2-1; tentatively, D is TRBD1 (5 bases). Germline V lookup: CDR1 SGHDN, CDR2 FVKESK. The CDR3 is 16 residues long. V gave up 4 bases and J gave up 4 bases, with 17 bases separating them. The CDR3 loop is CASSLHAAGSYNEQFF. The CDR3 DNA reads TGTGCCAGCAGCCTTCATGCGGCAGGGTCATACAATGAGCAGTTCTTC.

The V gene is TRBV9, the J gene TRBJ2-7; 9 bases line up with TRBD2. The J call may be wrong; the DNA end is better matched by TRBJ2-5. The CDR3 runs 16 residues. Germline V lookup: CDR1 SGDLS, CDR2 YYNGEE. As DNA, the CDR3 is TGTGCCAGCAGCGTAGGTCTAGCGGGAAACCAAGAGACCCAGTACTTC. Translating it yields CASSVGLAGNQETQYF.

This chain uses TRBV2 with TRBJ2-7; 10 nucleotides agree with TRBD1. From germline, CDR1 is SNHLY and CDR2 FYNNEI. J lost 2 bases, V lost 6 bases, and 10 bases had no gene match. The CDR3 spans 16 residues. CDR3 nucleotide sequence: TGTGCCAGCAGCCAAGGTCTCGGACAGGGGGCCTACGAGCAGTACTTC. Residues: CASSQGLGQGAYEQYF.

This chain connects TRBV24-1 to TRBJ1-2; no reliable D call. Germline V gene sequence: CDR1 KGHDR, CDR2 SFDVKD. The CDR3 is 13 residues long. Trimming took 1 base from V and 2 from J, leaving 4 bases between them. CDR3 coding DNA: TGTGCCACCAGTGATTTTTCCAACTATGGCTACACCTTC. It specifies CATSDFSNYGYTF.

The chain has TRBV20-1 and TRBJ2-7; 11 positions agree with TRBD1. There are 14 residues in the CDR3. Unmatched junction bases numbered 6, after V lost 3 bases and J lost 5 bases. Per germline, CDR1 DFQATT and CDR2 SNEGSKA (reference sequence). The CDR3 nucleotides read TGCAGTGCTAGTTCTTGGACAGGGGGCAACGAGCAGTACTTC. Amino acids: CSASSWTGGNEQYF.

The gene calls are TRBV2 and TRBJ1-5; maybe TRBD1 (6 bases). This CDR3 spans 15 amino acids. V lost 1 base to trimming and J lost 1 base, with 8 bases between them. Germline V gene lookup returns CDR1 SNHLY and CDR2 FYNNEI. Here the CDR3 DNA reads TGTGCCAGCAGTGAAGAGGGACACAGCAATCAGCCCCAGCATTTT. The encoded protein is CASSEEGHSNQPQHF.

The chain combines TRBV7-2 with TRBJ2-1, with 12 bases matching TRBD2. Germline V gene data show CDR1 as SGHTA and CDR2 as FQGNSA. The CDR3 runs to 15 residues. V lost 6 bases to trimming and J lost 7 bases; unmatched junction nucleotides: 7. The CDR3 sequence is CASSPTSGSLNEQFF. The CDR3 DNA sequence: TGTGCCAGCAGTCCGACTAGCGGGAGTTTGAATGAGCAGTTCTTC.

V and J are TRBV28 and TRBJ2-5; weak D call: TRBD1 (6 bases). Germline V gives CDR1 MDHEN, CDR2 SYDVKM. Trimming took off 2 bases at V and 5 bases at J, with 18 bases between the two ends. The CDR3 is 16 amino acids. The CDR3 region is CASSLQVGLRGETQYF. The CDR3 DNA is TGTGCCAGCAGTTTACAGGTTGGGCTTAGGGGGGAGACCCAGTACTTC.

The V gene is TRBV19, the J gene TRBJ2-5; 10 positions match TRBD1. After removal of 8 bases from V and 5 bases from J, the junction contained 11 bases not matched to a gene. This CDR3 comprises 15 residues. The V gene's germline CDR1 is LNHDA and CDR2 SQIVND (reference sequence). The CDR3 region has the DNA TGTGCCAGTTTAGGCCGGGACAGGGGTTTGGAGACCCAGTACTTC. It encodes CASLGRDRGLETQYF.

This clonotype occurred a few times. This chain links TRBV10-3 with TRBJ2-7; the D gene is possibly TRBD1 (6 bases). In germline, CDR1 is ENHRY, CDR2 SYGVKD. V shed 0 bases and J shed 2 bases, with 14 bases lying between them. This CDR3 spans 16 amino acids. The CDR3 DNA sequence: TGTGCCATCAGTGAGTCGTTAGGGGACACTACCTACGAGCAGTACTTC. Translated, it gives CAISESLGDTTYEQYF.

The chain recombines TRBV7-8 with TRBJ2-5; D call uncertain. Per germline, CDR1 SGHVS and CDR2 FQNEAQ. The germline V and J ends were trimmed by 0 bases and 2 bases, with 10 bases remaining between them. The CDR3 runs 15 residues. CDR3 region: CASSLARVQQETQYF. The CDR3, as DNA: TGTGCCAGCAGCTTAGCGCGTGTACAACAAGAGACCCAGTACTTC.

This clonotype was recorded at least ten times. The V gene is TRBV9, the J gene TRBJ2-1, with 9 bases identical to TRBD1. V was pared by 4 bases and J by 6 bases, with 8 bases of the junction left unmatched. This CDR3 spans 15 amino acids. Germline assignment: CDR1 SGDLS and CDR2 YYNGEE. The CDR3 coding sequence is TGTGCCAGCAGCCCCGGGACAGGGAGGTCCAATGAGCAGTTCTTC. Protein sequence: CASSPGTGRSNEQFF.

The chain uses TRBV20-1 and TRBJ1-1, with D uncertain. The V gene's germline CDR1 is DFQATT and CDR2 SNEGSKA (reference sequence). V dropped 5 bases and J dropped 2 bases, with 6 bases sitting between them. The CDR3 is 11 amino acids. The CDR3, as DNA: TGCAGTGCTCGCCGAAACACTGAAGCTTTCTTT. Amino acids: CSARRNTEAFF.

V gene TRBV20-1 combines with J gene TRBJ1-1; D not resolved. The CDR3 has 11 residues. Trimming pared 7 bases from V and 10 bases from J, leaving 16 bases between. CDR1 DFQATT and CDR2 SNEGSKA come from the germline V gene (reference sequence). The CDR3 DNA sequence: TGCAGTGTGTGGCAGAACGGACGAGCTTTCTTT. As protein: CSVWQNGRAFF.